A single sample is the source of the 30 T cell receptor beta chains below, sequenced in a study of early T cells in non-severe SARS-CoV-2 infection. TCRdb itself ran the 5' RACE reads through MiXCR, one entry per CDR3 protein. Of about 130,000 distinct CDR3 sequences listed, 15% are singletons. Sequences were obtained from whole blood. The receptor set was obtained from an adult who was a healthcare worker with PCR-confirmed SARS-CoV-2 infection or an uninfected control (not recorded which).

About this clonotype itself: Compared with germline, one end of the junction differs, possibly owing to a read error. The CDR3 region has the DNA TGTGCCAGCAGCCAACAGCGGGGAGAGACCCAGTACTTT. Its translation: CASSQQRGETQYF. The chain couples TRBV7-9 to TRBJ2-5; TRBD2 agrees at 7 bases. This CDR3 is built from 13 residues. Germline-derived CDR1 and CDR2 are SEHNR and FQNEAQ (reference sequence).

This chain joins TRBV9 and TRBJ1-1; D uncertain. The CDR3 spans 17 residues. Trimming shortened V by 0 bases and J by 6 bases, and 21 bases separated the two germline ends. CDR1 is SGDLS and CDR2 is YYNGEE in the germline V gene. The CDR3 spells CASSVGVAVRGESEAFF. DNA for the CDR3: TGTGCCAGCAGCGTAGGTGTTGCAGTCCGGGGAGAATCTGAAGCTTTCTTT.

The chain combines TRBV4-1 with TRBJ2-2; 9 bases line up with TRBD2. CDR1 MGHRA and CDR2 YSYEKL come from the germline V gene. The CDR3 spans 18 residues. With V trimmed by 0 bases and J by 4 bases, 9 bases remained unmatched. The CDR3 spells CASSQEEGLARVTGELFF. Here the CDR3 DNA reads TGCGCCAGCAGCCAAGAGGAGGGACTAGCTCGAGTCACCGGGGAGCTGTTTTTT.

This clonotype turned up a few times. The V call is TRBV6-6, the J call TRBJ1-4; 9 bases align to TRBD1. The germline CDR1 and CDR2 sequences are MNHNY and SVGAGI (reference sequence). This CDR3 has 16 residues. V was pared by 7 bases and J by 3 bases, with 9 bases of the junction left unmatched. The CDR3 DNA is TGTGCCAGCAAGCCGGGACAGGGCCCTTCTAATGAAAAACTGTTTTTT. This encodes CASKPGQGPSNEKLFF.

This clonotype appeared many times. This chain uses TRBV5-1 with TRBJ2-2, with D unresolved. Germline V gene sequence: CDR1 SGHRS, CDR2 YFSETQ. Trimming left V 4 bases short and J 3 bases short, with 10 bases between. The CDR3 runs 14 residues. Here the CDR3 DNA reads TGCGCCAGCAGCCCCCGCCAGCACACCGGGGAGCTGTTTTTT. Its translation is CASSPRQHTGELFF.

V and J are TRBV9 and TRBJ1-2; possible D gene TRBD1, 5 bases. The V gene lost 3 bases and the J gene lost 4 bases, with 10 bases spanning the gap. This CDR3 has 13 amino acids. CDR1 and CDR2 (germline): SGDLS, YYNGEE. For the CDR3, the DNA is TGTGCCAGCAGCGCGCAGGGCCGCTATGGCTACACCTTC. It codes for CASSAQGRYGYTF.

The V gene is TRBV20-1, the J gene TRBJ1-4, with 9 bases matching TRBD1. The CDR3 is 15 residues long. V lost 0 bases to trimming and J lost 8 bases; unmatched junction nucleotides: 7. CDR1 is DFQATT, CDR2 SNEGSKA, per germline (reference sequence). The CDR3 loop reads CSARDAGQGAEKLFF. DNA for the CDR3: TGCAGTGCTAGAGATGCGGGACAGGGAGCCGAAAAACTGTTTTTT.

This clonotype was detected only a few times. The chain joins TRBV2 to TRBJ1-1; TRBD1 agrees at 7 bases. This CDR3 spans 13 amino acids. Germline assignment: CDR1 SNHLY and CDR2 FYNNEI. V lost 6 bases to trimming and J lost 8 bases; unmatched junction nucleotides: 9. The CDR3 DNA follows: TGTGCCAGCAGGACAGGGCTCCGAGGAGAAGCTTTCTTT. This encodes CASRTGLRGEAFF.

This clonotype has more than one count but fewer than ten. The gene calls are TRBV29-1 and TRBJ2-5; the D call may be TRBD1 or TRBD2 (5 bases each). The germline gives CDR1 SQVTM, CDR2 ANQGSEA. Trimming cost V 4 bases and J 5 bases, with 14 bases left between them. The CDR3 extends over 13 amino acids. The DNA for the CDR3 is TGCAGCGTTGTGCAGGGTTGGGGGGAGACCCAGTACTTC. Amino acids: CSVVQGWGETQYF.

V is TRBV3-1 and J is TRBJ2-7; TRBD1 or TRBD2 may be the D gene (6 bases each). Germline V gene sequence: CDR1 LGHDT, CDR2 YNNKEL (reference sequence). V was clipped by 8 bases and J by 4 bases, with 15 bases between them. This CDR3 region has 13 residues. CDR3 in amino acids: CASGGTPEYEQYF. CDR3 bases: TGTGCCAGCGGCGGGACACCGGAATACGAGCAGTACTTC.

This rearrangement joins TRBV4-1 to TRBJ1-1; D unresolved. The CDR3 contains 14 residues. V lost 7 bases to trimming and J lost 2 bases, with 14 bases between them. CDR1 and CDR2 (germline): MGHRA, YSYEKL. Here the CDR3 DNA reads TGCGCCAGCAACGGACGGGGATTTAACACTGAAGCTTTCTTT. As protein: CASNGRGFNTEAFF.

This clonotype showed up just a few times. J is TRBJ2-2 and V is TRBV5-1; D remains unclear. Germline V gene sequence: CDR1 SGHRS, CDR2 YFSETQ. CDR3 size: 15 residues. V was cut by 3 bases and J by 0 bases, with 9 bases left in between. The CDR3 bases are TGCGCCAGCAGCTCCGTTAGTTCGAACACCGGGGAGCTGTTTTTT. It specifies CASSSVSSNTGELFF.

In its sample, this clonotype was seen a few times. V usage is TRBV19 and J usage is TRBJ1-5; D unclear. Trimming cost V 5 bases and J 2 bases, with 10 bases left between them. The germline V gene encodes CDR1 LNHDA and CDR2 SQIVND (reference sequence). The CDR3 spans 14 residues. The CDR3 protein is CASSLGSGNQPQHF. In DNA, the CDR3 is TGTGCCAGTAGTCTAGGGTCGGGCAATCAGCCCCAGCATTTT.

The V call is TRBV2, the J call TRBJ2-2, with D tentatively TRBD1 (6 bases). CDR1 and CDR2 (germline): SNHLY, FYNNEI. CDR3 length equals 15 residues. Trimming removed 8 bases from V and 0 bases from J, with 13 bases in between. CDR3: CASELGGTNTGELFF. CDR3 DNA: TGTGCCAGCGAACTAGGGGGAACGAACACCGGGGAGCTGTTTTTT. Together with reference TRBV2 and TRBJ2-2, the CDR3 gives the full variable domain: EPEVTQTPSHQVTQMGQEVILRCVPISNHLYFYWYRQILGQKVEFLVSFYNNEISEKSEIFDDQFSVERPDGSNFTLKIRSTKLEDSAMYFCASELGGTNTGELFFGEGSRLTVL.

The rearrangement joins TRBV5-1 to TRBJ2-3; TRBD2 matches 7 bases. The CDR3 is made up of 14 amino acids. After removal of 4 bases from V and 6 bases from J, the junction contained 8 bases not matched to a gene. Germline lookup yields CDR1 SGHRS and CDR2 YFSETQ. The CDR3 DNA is TGCGCCAGCAGCCCCGGGCGGGGGAAGGATACGCAGTATTTT. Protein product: CASSPGRGKDTQYF.

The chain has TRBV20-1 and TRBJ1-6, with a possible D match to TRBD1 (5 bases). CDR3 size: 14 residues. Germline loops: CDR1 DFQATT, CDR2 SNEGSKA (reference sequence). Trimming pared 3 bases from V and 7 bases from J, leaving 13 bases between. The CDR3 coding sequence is TGCAGTGCTAGTGAAGGGGCTGAAAATTCACCCCTCCACTTT. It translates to CSASEGAENSPLHF.

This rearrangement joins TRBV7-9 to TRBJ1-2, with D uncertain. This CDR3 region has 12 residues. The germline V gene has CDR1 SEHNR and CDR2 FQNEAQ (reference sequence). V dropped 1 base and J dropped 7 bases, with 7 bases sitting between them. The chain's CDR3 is CASSLGGFGYTF. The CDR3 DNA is TGTGCCAGCAGCTTAGGAGGATTTGGCTACACCTTC. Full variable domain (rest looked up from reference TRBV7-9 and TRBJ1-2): DTGVSQNPRHKITKRGQNVTFRCDPISEHNRLYWYRQTLGQGPEFLTYFQNEAQLEKSRLLSDRFSAERPKGSFSTLEIQRTEQGDSAMYLCASSLGGFGYTFGSGTRLTVV.

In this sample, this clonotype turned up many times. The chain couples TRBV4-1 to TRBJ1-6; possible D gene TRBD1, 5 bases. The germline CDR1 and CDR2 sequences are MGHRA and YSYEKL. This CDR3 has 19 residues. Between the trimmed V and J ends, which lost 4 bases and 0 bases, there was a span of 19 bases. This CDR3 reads CASSLLGGPKGSYNSPLHF. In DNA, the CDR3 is TGCGCCAGCAGCCTCCTTGGGGGACCGAAGGGCTCCTATAATTCACCCCTCCACTTT.

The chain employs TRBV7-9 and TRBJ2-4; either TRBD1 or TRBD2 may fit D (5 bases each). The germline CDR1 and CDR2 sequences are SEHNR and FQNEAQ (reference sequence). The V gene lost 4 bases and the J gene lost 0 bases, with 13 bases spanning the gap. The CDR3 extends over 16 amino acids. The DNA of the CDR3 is TGTGCCAGCAGCTCGGGACGACCAATAGCCAAAAACATTCAGTACTTC. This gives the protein CASSSGRPIAKNIQYF. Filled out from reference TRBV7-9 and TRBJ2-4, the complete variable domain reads DTGVSQNPRHKITKRGQNVTFRCDPISEHNRLYWYRQTLGQGPEFLTYFQNEAQLEKSRLLSDRFSAERPKGSFSTLEIQRTEQGDSAMYLCASSSGRPIAKNIQYFGAGTRLSVL.

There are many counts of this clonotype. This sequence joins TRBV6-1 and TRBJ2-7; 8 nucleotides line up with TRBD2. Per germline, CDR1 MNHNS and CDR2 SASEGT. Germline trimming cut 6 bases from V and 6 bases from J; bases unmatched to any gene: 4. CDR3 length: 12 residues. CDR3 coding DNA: TGTGCCAGCAGCCGACTAGCGCCCGAGCAGTACTTC. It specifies CASSRLAPEQYF.

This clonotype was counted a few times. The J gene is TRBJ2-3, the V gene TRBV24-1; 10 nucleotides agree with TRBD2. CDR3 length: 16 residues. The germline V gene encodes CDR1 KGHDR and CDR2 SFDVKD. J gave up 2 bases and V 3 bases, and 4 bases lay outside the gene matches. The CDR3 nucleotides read TGTGCCACCAGTGATCCAGGACTAGCGGACACAGATACGCAGTATTTT. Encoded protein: CATSDPGLADTDTQYF.

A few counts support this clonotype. CDR3 residues: CASTGTPLLGYTF. CDR3 nucleotide sequence: TGTGCCAGCACCGGGACTCCTCTTTTGGGCTACACCTTC. The rearrangement uses TRBV2 and TRBJ1-2; a possible D gene is TRBD1 (5 bases). CDR1 and CDR2 from the germline V gene are SNHLY and FYNNEI. This CDR3 is built from 13 residues. V lost 7 bases, J lost 8 bases, and 17 bases lay in between. The full variable domain, rest sourced from reference TRBV2 and TRBJ1-2, is EPEVTQTPSHQVTQMGQEVILRCVPISNHLYFYWYRQILGQKVEFLVSFYNNEISEKSEIFDDQFSVERPDGSNFTLKIRSTKLEDSAMYFCASTGTPLLGYTFGSGTRLTVV.

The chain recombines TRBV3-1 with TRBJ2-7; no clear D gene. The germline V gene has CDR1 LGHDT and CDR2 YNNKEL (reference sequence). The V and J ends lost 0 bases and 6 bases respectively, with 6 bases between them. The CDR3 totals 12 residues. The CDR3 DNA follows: TGTGCCAGCAGCCAAGATGGGTCCGAGCAGTACTTC. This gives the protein CASSQDGSEQYF.

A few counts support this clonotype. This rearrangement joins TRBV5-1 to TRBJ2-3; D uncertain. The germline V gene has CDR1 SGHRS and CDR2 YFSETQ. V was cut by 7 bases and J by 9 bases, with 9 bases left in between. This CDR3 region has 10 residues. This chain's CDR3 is CASGEETQYF. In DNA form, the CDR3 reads TGCGCCAGCGGTGAGGAGACGCAGTATTTT.

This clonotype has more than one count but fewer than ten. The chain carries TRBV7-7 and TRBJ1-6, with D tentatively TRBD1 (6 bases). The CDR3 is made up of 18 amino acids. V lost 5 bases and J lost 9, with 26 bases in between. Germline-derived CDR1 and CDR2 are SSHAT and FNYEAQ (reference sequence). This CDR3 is CASSKPGHPHSGCSPLHF. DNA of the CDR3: TGTGCCAGCAGCAAACCGGGACATCCCCATTCAGGTTGTTCACCCCTCCACTTT.

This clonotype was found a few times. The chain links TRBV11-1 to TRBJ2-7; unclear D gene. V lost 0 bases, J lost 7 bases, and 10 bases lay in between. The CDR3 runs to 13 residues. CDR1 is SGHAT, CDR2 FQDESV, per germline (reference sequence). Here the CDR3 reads CASSLAPATEQYF. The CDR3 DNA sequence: TGTGCCAGCAGCTTAGCGCCAGCGACTGAGCAGTACTTC. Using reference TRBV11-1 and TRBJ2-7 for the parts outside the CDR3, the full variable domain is EAEVAQSPRYKITEKSQAVAFWCDPISGHATLYWYRQILGQGPELLVQFQDESVVDDSQLPKDRFSAERLKGVDSTLKIQPAELGDSAMYLCASSLAPATEQYFGPGTRLTVT.

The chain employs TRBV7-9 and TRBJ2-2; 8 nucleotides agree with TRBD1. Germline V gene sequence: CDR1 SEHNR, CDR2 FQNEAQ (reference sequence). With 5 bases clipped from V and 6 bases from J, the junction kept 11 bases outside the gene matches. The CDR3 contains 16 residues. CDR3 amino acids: CASSPRQGNPSGELFF. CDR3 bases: TGTGCCAGCAGCCCTCGACAGGGGAATCCTTCCGGGGAGCTGTTTTTT.

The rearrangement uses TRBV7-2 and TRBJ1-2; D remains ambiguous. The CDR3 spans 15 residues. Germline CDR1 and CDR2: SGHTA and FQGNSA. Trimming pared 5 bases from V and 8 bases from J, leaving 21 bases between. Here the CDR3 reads CASSPRRTGPGGYTF. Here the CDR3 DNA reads TGTGCCAGCAGCCCGCGAAGGACGGGCCCAGGAGGCTACACCTTC.

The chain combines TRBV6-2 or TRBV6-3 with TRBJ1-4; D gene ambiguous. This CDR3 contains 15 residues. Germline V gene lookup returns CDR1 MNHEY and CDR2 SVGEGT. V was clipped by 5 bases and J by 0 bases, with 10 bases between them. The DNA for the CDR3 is TGTGCCAGCAGTCCGCCGACGGCAACTAATGAAAAACTGTTTTTT. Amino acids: CASSPPTATNEKLFF.

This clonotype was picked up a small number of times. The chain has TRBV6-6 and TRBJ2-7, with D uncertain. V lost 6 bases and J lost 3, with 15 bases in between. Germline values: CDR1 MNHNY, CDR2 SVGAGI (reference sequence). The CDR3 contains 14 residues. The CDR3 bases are TGTGCCAGCAGCCCACCCGGTGCTCGCTACGAGCAGTACTTC. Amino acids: CASSPPGARYEQYF.